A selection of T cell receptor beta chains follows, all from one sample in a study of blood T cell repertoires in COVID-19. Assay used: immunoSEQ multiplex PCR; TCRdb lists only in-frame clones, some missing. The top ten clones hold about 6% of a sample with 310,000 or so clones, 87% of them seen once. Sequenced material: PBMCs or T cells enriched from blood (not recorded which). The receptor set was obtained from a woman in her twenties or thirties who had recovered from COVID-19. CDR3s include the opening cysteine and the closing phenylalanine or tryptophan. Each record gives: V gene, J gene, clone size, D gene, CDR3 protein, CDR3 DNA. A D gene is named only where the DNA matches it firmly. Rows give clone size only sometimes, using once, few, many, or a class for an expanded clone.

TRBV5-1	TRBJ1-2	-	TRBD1	CASSRSGTGDLGGYTF	TGCGCCAGCAGCCGATCGGGGACAGGGGACTTGGGCGGCTACACCTTC
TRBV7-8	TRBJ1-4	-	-	CASSPPGGGEKLFF	TGTGCCAGCAGTCCTCCGGGGGGGGGTGAAAAACTGTTTTTT
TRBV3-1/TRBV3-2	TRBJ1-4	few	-	CASSPFKGLSGEKLFF	TGTGCCAGCAGCCCTTTTAAGGGGCTTTCCGGTGAAAAACTGTTTTTT
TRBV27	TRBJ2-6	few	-	CASSLSFGGTASGANVLTF	TGTGCCAGCAGTTTATCATTCGGCGGGACCGCCTCTGGGGCCAACGTCCTGACTTTC
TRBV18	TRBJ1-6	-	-	CASSEGSAYNSPLHF	TGTGCCAGCTCAGAGGGCTCGGCCTATAATTCACCCCTCCACTTT
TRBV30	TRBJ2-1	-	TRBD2	CACSGARQFF	TGTGCCTGTAGCGGGGCCCGGCAGTTCTTC
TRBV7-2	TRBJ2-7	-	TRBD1	CASSWTGRYEQYF	TGTGCCAGCAGCTGGACAGGGAGGTACGAGCAGTACTTC
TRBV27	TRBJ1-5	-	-	CASSLSWLSNQPQHF	TGTGCCAGCAGTTTATCGTGGCTTAGCAATCAGCCCCAGCATTTT
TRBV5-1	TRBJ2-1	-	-	CASSLGDTNNEQFF	TGCGCCAGCAGCTTGGGGGACACCAACAATGAGCAGTTCTTC
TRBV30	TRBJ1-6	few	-	CAWSVEGNRVPLHF	TGTGCCTGGAGTGTCGAGGGAAATAGAGTACCCCTCCACTTT
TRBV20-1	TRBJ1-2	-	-	CSARTGPGYTF	TGCAGTGCTAGAACAGGACCCGGCTACACCTTC
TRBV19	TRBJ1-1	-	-	CASSLNTEAFF	TGTGCCAGTAGCCTTAACACTGAAGCTTTCTTT
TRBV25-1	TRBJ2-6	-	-	CASSGVSSGANVLTF	TGTGCCAGCAGTGGAGTAAGCTCTGGGGCCAACGTCCTGACTTTC
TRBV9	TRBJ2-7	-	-	CASSIGTQGAGPPYEQYF	TGTGCCAGCAGCATCGGGACGCAAGGTGCGGGGCCTCCCTACGAGCAGTACTTC
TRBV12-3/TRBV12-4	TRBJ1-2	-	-	CASSPQVLDGYTF	TGTGCCAGCAGTCCGCAGGTCCTTGATGGCTACACCTTC